These 31 T cell receptor beta chains were all obtained from the same sample, sequenced in a study of radiotherapy plus CTLA-4 blockade in lung cancer. Measured with immunoSEQ multiplex PCR; TCRdb has only the in-frame clones, and not every one. The data hold approximately 52,000 clones, with around 75% observed a single time. Here the sequenced sample was peripheral blood, taken from a patient treated with radiotherapy plus ipilimumab. The receptors derive from a human donor with non-small cell lung cancer who had a complete response to radiotherapy plus ipilimumab.

V is TRBV7-9 and J is TRBJ1-1; no firm D call. Germline assignment: CDR1 SEHNR and CDR2 FQNEAQ (reference sequence). CDR3 length: 13 residues. Between the trimmed V and J ends, which lost 6 bases and 1 base, there was a span of 9 bases. DNA for the CDR3: TGTGCCAGCAGATCTACAGAGAACACTGAAGCTTTCTTT. As protein: CASRSTENTEAFF.

This chain connects TRBV7-2 to TRBJ2-2; a weak D match, TRBD2 (5 bases). The CDR3 loop spans 15 amino acids. The germline V gene encodes CDR1 SGHTA and CDR2 FQGNSA. V was clipped by 0 bases and J by 5 bases, with 10 bases between them. CDR3 nucleotides: TGTGCCAGCAGCTTAGCGGGAGAGGTTACCGGGGAGCTGTTTTTT. Its protein is CASSLAGEVTGELFF.

This clone was seen just once. The chain combines TRBV7-2 with TRBJ2-3; 11 nucleotides match TRBD2. V shed 1 base and J 3 bases; nucleotides not matched to a gene: 9. The CDR3 consists of 18 residues. Germline V gene lookup returns CDR1 SGHTA and CDR2 FQGNSA. This chain's CDR3 is CASSLGLAGGDGTDTQYF. The CDR3 bases are TGTGCCAGCAGCTTAGGATTAGCGGGGGGGGATGGTACAGATACGCAGTATTTT.

The chain couples TRBV11-3 to TRBJ2-3; 7 nucleotides agree with TRBD2. CDR1 and CDR2 (germline): SGHNT, YENEEA. The CDR3 runs to 15 residues. Trimming at V came to 2 bases and at J to 3 bases, leaving 5 bases not matched to a gene. CDR3 nucleotide sequence: TGTGCCAGCAGCTTAAGGGAGGGTCGAACAGATACGCAGTATTTT. Protein sequence: CASSLREGRTDTQYF.

The chain combines TRBV11-3 with TRBJ2-1; D might be TRBD1 (7 bases). The V gene's germline CDR1 is SGHNT and CDR2 YENEEA. V lost 1 base to trimming and J lost 7 bases, with 11 bases between them. The CDR3 runs 14 residues. CDR3: CASSLVAGGNEQFF. CDR3 nucleotides: TGTGCCAGCAGCTTAGTGGCAGGGGGGAATGAGCAGTTCTTC.

CDR3 bases: TGTGCCACCAGCAGAGATTTCGCGGTAGGAGATACGCAGTATTTT. This sequence encodes CATSRDFAVGDTQYF. The chain combines TRBV15 with TRBJ2-3; D gene ambiguous. Germline CDR1 and CDR2: LNHNV and YYDKDF (reference sequence). CDR3 length equals 15 residues. V lost 0 bases, J lost 5 bases, and 12 bases lay in between.

V gene TRBV10-3 combines with J gene TRBJ2-5, with 10 bases identical to TRBD1. Per germline, CDR1 ENHRY and CDR2 SYGVKD. The CDR3 consists of 17 residues. Trimming cost V 5 bases and J 5 bases; bases outside gene matches: 14. For the CDR3, the DNA is TGTGCCATCAGTTCCGGGACAGGGGAAGGACAAGGGGAGACCCAGTACTTC. Amino acid sequence: CAISSGTGEGQGETQYF.

The chain has TRBV2 and TRBJ2-5; TRBD2 aligns across 14 bases. V lost 1 base to trimming and J lost 5 bases; unmatched junction nucleotides: 6. This CDR3 is built from 17 residues. Germline V gene sequence: CDR1 SNHLY, CDR2 FYNNEI. The CDR3: CASSEVTGLAGEETQYF. In DNA, the CDR3 is TGTGCCAGCAGTGAAGTGACGGGACTAGCGGGAGAGGAGACCCAGTACTTC.

V and J are TRBV30 and TRBJ2-1, with 8 bases lining up with TRBD1. Germline V gene data show CDR1 as GTSNPN and CDR2 as SVGIG (reference sequence). After removal of 2 bases from V and 14 bases from J, the junction contained 5 bases not matched to a gene. This CDR3 spans 11 amino acids. CDR3 loop: CAWSLRGPKFF. CDR3 DNA sequence: TGTGCCTGGAGTCTCAGGGGGCCAAAGTTCTTC.

V and J are TRBV30 and TRBJ2-3; 10 nucleotides agree with TRBD2. V dropped 3 bases and J dropped 3; count of bases not matched to a gene: 15. Germline V lookup: CDR1 GTSNPN, CDR2 SVGIG (reference sequence). The CDR3 covers 18 residues. CDR3 nucleotide sequence: TGTGCCTGGAGGCACAGCCCGGCTCTAGCGGGAGAGACAGATACGCAGTATTTT. It specifies CAWRHSPALAGETDTQYF.

This clone is a singleton in its sample. Here the CDR3 reads CASSLASGQGASYGYTF. The CDR3 DNA reads as TGTGCCAGCAGCTTAGCTTCGGGACAGGGGGCCTCTTATGGCTACACCTTC. The J gene is TRBJ1-2, the V gene TRBV7-2; 12 bases align to TRBD1. Trimming cost V 0 bases and J 5 bases; bases outside gene matches: 7. The germline CDR1 and CDR2 sequences are SGHTA and FQGNSA. The CDR3 is 17 residues long.

J is TRBJ1-5 and V is TRBV6-5; a weak D match, TRBD1 (5 bases). Trimming took 2 bases from V and 4 from J, leaving 12 bases between them. This CDR3 has 15 residues. Germline-derived CDR1 and CDR2 are MNHEY and SVGAGI. The CDR3 nucleotides read TGTGCCAGCAGTTACGATTCGGCAGGGAATCAGCCCCAGCATTTT. Protein product: CASSYDSAGNQPQHF.

This rearrangement joins TRBV7-9 to TRBJ2-2; no definite D call. Germline loops: CDR1 SEHNR, CDR2 FQNEAQ (reference sequence). V was shortened by 1 base and J by 3 bases, with 6 bases between the two germline ends. The CDR3 covers 14 residues. CDR3 bases: TGTGCCAGCAGCTTAGGATCGGACACCGGGGAGCTGTTTTTT. Protein sequence: CASSLGSDTGELFF.

This chain joins TRBV19 and TRBJ1-1, with 8 bases aligning to TRBD1. Losses at the gene ends were 5 bases for V and 5 bases for J; bases not matched to a gene: 4. The CDR3 consists of 13 residues. Germline V gene lookup returns CDR1 LNHDA and CDR2 SQIVND (reference sequence). CDR3 sequence: CASSSTGGTEAFF. Here the CDR3 DNA reads TGTGCCAGTAGTTCTACAGGGGGAACTGAAGCTTTCTTT.

The gene calls are TRBV9 and TRBJ2-1, with TRBD2 matching over 8 bases. V dropped 4 bases and J dropped 4; count of bases not matched to a gene: 7. Looked up from germline, CDR1 is SGDLS and CDR2 is YYNGEE. The CDR3 is 15 residues long. The CDR3 nucleotides are TGTGCCAGCAGCCTTAGAATAGCGGGATACAATGAGCAGTTCTTC. Amino acid sequence: CASSLRIAGYNEQFF.

This chain connects TRBV7-9 to TRBJ2-7; the match to TRBD1 covers 12 bases. The J segment lost 6 bases and the V segment lost 4 bases, leaving 7 bases of the junction unmatched. This CDR3 has 15 residues. The germline CDR1 and CDR2 sequences are SEHNR and FQNEAQ (reference sequence). The CDR3 region has the DNA TGTGCCAGCAGCTCCTCCGGGACAGGGGGCGGCGAGCAGTACTTC. As protein: CASSSSGTGGGEQYF.

This clone showed up just once. This chain connects TRBV6-1 to TRBJ2-1, with D tentatively TRBD1 (6 bases). Germline lookup yields CDR1 MNHNS and CDR2 SASEGT. The CDR3 totals 17 residues. V lost 0 bases and J 6 bases, leaving 18 bases between the germline ends. The CDR3 DNA reads as TGTGCCAGCAGTGAAGCGCTTTTTAGGACAGTCCTCAATGAGCAGTTCTTC. Translated: CASSEALFRTVLNEQFF.

The chain combines TRBV21-1 with TRBJ1-4. TRBV21-1 is a pseudogene segment. The CDR3 covers 17 residues. This CDR3 is CASPIPAGERTNEKLFF. The CDR3 DNA reads TGTGCCAGCCCTATCCCGGCGGGGGAAAGGACTAATGAAAAACTGTTTTTT.

CDR3 sequence (DNA): TGTGCCAGCAGCTCGACACCGACCTATGGCTACACCTTC. Translated, it gives CASSSTPTYGYTF. The chain joins TRBV5-6 to TRBJ1-2; D is undetermined. The CDR3 has 13 amino acids. CDR1 and CDR2 from the germline V gene are SGHDT and YYEEEE. Between the trimmed V and J ends, which lost 3 bases and 4 bases, there was a span of 10 bases.

The chain joins TRBV30 to TRBJ2-3; D gene ambiguous. The CDR3 spans 15 residues. Between the trimmed V and J ends, which lost 0 bases and 1 base, there was a span of 11 bases. CDR1 and CDR2 (germline): GTSNPN, SVGIG (reference sequence). The DNA for the CDR3 is TGTGCCTGGAGTGTAGGTCTGCTAGGCACAGATACGCAGTATTTT. It specifies CAWSVGLLGTDTQYF.

The chain combines TRBV5-1 with TRBJ2-3; D is uncertain. The CDR3 is 13 residues long. Trimming shortened V by 5 bases and J by 1 base, and 8 bases separated the two germline ends. Germline V gene sequence: CDR1 SGHRS, CDR2 YFSETQ. The CDR3 nucleotides are TGCGCCAGCAGGGAGTTCGGCACAGATACGCAGTATTTT. Amino acids: CASREFGTDTQYF.

The genes are TRBV10-3 and TRBJ1-1, with TRBD1 identical over 7 bases. V gave up 5 bases and J gave up 4 bases; unmatched junction bases: 16. Germline CDR1 reads ENHRY; CDR2 reads SYGVKD. The CDR3 sequence is 17 residues long. In nucleotides, the CDR3 is TGTGCCATCAGTCATTTAGCCAGACAGGGATGGCCCACTGAAGCTTTCTTT. Translation: CAISHLARQGWPTEAFF.

The rearrangement uses TRBV29-1 and TRBJ2-3; a possible D gene is TRBD1 (5 bases). CDR1 is SQVTM, CDR2 ANQGSEA, per germline. V dropped 5 bases and J dropped 7 bases, with 16 bases sitting between them. The CDR3 length is 13 residues. CDR3: CSVLTDTGNTQYF. In DNA, the CDR3 is TGCAGCGTTCTGACAGACACTGGAAATACGCAGTATTTT.

A few counts support this clone. The chain links TRBV2 to TRBJ2-1, with TRBD1 identical over 11 bases. V shed 7 bases and J 7 bases; nucleotides not matched to a gene: 6. The CDR3 loop spans 14 amino acids. Germline lookup yields CDR1 SNHLY and CDR2 FYNNEI. CDR3 nucleotide sequence: TGTGCCAGCACCCGGACAGGGGGCTGGAATGAGCAGTTCTTC. As protein: CASTRTGGWNEQFF.

The chain couples TRBV6-1 to TRBJ1-2; no definite D call. Germline V gene sequence: CDR1 MNHNS, CDR2 SASEGT. V gave up 5 bases and J gave up 2 bases, with 12 bases separating them. The CDR3 length is 14 residues. CDR3 sequence reads: CASSSRSENYGYTF. The CDR3 nucleotides are TGTGCCAGCAGTTCCAGGTCGGAAAACTATGGCTACACCTTC.

DNA for the CDR3: TGTGCCAGCAGGCGGACGACAGCCTCTGGGGCCAACGTCCTGACTTTC. Its translation: CASRRTTASGANVLTF. The chain employs TRBV7-9 and TRBJ2-6; D may be TRBD1 (5 bases). This CDR3 spans 16 amino acids. Trimming shortened V by 6 bases and J by 0 bases, and 12 bases separated the two germline ends. Per germline, CDR1 SEHNR and CDR2 FQNEAQ (reference sequence). Supplemented by reference TRBV7-9 and TRBJ2-6, the full variable domain reads DTGVSQNPRHKITKRGQNVTFRCDPISEHNRLYWYRQTLGQGPEFLTYFQNEAQLEKSRLLSDRFSAERPKGSFSTLEIQRTEQGDSAMYLCASRRTTASGANVLTFGAGSRLTVL.

The chain has TRBV5-5 and TRBJ1-4, with D maybe TRBD1 (6 bases). V lost 1 base and J lost 7, with 17 bases in between. CDR3 length: 16 residues. Germline V lookup: CDR1 SGHKS, CDR2 YYEKEE (reference sequence). CDR3 sequence reads: CASSLRGGPGSEKLFF. CDR3 DNA sequence: TGTGCCAGCAGCTTGCGGGGGGGGCCGGGAAGTGAAAAACTGTTTTTT.

The chain employs TRBV5-6 and TRBJ1-4; perhaps TRBD1 as D (5 bases). Trimming stripped 3 bases from V and 6 bases from J, with 9 bases between. Germline V gene lookup returns CDR1 SGHDT and CDR2 YYEEEE. The CDR3 contains 13 residues. The CDR3 nucleotides read TGTGCCAGCAGCTGGCGGGGCGATGAAAAACTGTTTTTT. The encoded protein is CASSWRGDEKLFF.

V usage is TRBV9 and J usage is TRBJ2-2; D is possibly TRBD2 (5 bases). Germline V gene sequence: CDR1 SGDLS, CDR2 YYNGEE. The V end lost 0 bases, the J end lost 0 bases, and 9 bases lay between the germline ends. The CDR3 covers 16 residues. The CDR3 DNA sequence: TGTGCCAGCAGCGTAGTGATGGGAGCGAACACCGGGGAGCTGTTTTTT. This translates into CASSVVMGANTGELFF.

A few counts support this clone. The genes are TRBV21-1 and TRBJ1-2. TRBV21-1 is reported as a pseudogene. The CDR3 runs to 14 residues. CDR3 protein: CASSKDEWAGGYTF. For the CDR3, the DNA is TGTGCCAGCAGCAAAGACGAATGGGCGGGTGGCTACACCTTC.

This chain uses TRBV30 with TRBJ1-2; D possibly corresponds to TRBD1 (6 bases). V was clipped by 2 bases and J by 10 bases, with 17 bases between them. The CDR3 extends over 13 amino acids. From germline, CDR1 is GTSNPN and CDR2 SVGIG (reference sequence). CDR3 sequence: CAWSSGTTRAYTF. The CDR3 DNA reads TGTGCCTGGAGTTCTGGGACAACACGGGCCTACACCTTC.